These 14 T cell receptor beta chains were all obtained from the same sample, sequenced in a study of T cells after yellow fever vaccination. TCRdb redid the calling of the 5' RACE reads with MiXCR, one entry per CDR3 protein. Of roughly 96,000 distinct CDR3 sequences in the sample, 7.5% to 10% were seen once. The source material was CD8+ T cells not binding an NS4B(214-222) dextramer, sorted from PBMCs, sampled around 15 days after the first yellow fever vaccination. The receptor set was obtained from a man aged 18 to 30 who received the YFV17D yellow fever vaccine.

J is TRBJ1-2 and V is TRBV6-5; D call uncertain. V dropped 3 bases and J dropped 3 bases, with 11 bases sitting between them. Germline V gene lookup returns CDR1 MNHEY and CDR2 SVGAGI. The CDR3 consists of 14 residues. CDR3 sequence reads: CASSYGASYYGYTF. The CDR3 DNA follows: TGTGCCAGCAGTTATGGAGCTTCGTACTATGGCTACACCTTC.

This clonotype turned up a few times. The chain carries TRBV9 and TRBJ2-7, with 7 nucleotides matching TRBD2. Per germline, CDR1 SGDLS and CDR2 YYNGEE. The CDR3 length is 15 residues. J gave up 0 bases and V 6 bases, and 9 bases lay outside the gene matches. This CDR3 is CASTSGGGDSYEQYF. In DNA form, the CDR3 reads TGTGCCAGCACCTCGGGGGGTGGGGACTCCTACGAGCAGTACTTC.

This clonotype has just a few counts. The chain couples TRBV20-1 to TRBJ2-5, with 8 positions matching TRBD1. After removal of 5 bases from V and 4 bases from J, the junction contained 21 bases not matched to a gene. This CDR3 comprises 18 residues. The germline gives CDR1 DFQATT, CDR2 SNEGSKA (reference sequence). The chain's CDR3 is CSAGTGLTLPVIRETQYF. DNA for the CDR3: TGCAGTGCTGGGACAGGCTTAACCCTACCGGTCATTCGAGAGACCCAGTACTTC.

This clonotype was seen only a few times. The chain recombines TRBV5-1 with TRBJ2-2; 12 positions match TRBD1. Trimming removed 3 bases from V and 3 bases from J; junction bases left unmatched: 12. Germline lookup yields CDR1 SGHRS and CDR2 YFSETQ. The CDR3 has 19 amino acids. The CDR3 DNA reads TGCGCCAGCAGCTGGCCGGGACAGGGGGCCCCAGTGGACACCGGGGAGCTGTTTTTT. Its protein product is CASSWPGQGAPVDTGELFF.

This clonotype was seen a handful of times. Here the CDR3 reads CASSPLFGGGEAVQFF. CDR3 coding DNA: TGTGCCAGCAGCCCCCTGTTTGGCGGGGGGGAGGCGGTGCAGTTCTTC. The rearrangement joins TRBV9 to TRBJ2-1; 9 bases line up with TRBD2. CDR3 length: 16 amino acids. The germline gives CDR1 SGDLS, CDR2 YYNGEE. V shed 4 bases and J 12 bases; nucleotides not matched to a gene: 17.

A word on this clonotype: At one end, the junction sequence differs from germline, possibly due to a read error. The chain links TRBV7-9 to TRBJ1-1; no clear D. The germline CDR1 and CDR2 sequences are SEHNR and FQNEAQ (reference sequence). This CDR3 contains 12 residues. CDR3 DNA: TGTGCCGGCAGCTTAGGTGGCAGTGAAGCTTTCTTT. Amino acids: CAGSLGGSEAFF.

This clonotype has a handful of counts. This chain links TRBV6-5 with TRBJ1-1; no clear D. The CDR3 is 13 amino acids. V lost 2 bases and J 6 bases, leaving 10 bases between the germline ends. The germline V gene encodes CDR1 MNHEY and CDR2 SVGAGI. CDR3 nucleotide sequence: TGTGCCAGCAGTTACCGAAACAGACCTGAAGCTTTCTTT. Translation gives CASSYRNRPEAFF.

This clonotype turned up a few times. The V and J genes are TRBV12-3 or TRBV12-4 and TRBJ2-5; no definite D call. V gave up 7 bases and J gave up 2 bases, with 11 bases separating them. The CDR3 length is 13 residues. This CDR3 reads CASNLYGQETQYF. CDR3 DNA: TGTGCCAGCAATCTCTACGGACAAGAGACCCAGTACTTC.

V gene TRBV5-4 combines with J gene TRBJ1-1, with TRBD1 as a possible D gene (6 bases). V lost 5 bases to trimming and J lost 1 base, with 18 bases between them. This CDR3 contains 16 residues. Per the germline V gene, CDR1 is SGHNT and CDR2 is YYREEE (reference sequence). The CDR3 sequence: CASRRIGGQKNTEAFF. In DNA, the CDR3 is TGTGCCAGCAGGCGCATAGGGGGACAAAAGAACACTGAAGCTTTCTTT.

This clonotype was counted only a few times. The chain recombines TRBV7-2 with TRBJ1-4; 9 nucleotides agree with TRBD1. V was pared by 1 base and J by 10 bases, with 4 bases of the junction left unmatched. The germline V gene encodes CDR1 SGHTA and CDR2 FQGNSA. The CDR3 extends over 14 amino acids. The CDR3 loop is CASSLVGTGRKLFF. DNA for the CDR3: TGTGCCAGCAGCTTAGTTGGGACAGGGAGAAAACTGTTTTTT.

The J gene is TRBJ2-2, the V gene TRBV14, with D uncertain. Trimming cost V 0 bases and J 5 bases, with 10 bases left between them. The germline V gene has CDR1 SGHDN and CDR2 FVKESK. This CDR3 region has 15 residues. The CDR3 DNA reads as TGTGCCAGCAGCCAAGACAGACAACGGACCGGGGAGCTGTTTTTT. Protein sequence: CASSQDRQRTGELFF.

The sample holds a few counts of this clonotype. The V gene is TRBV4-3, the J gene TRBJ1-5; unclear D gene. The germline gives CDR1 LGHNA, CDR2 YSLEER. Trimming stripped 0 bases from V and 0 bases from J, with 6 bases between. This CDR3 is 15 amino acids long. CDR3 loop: CASSQDRDSNQPQHF. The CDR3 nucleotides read TGCGCCAGCAGCCAAGACCGGGATAGCAATCAGCCCCAGCATTTT.

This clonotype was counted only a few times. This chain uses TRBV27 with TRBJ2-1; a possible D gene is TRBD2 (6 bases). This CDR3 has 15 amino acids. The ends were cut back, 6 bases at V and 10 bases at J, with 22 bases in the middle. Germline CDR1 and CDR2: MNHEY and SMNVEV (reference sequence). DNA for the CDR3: TGTGCCAGCAGGATGGGGGGTCTTTCCCCGAAGGAGCAGTTCTTC. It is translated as CASRMGGLSPKEQFF.

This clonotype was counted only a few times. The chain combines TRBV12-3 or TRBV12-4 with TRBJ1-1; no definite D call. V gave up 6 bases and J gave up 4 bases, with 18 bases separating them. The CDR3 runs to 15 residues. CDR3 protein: CASSNTMGYATEAFF. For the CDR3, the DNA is TGTGCCAGCAGCAACACGATGGGGTATGCCACTGAAGCTTTCTTT.